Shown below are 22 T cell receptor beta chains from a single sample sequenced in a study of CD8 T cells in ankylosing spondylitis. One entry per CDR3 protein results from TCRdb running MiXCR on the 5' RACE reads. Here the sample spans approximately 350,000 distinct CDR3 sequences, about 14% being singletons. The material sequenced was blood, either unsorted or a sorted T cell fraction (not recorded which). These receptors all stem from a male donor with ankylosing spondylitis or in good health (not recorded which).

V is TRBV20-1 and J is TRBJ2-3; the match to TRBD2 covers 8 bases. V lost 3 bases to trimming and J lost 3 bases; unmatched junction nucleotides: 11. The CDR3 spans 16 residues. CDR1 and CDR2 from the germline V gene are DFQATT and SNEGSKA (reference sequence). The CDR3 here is CSASEVAGSLTDTQYF. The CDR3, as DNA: TGCAGTGCTAGCGAGGTAGCGGGAAGTTTGACAGATACGCAGTATTTT.

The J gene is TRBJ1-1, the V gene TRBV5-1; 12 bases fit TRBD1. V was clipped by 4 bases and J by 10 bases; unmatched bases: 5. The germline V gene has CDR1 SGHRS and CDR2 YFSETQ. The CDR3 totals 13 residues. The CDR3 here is CASSPGQGALAFF. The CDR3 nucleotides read TGCGCCAGCAGCCCGGGACAGGGGGCTTTAGCTTTCTTT.

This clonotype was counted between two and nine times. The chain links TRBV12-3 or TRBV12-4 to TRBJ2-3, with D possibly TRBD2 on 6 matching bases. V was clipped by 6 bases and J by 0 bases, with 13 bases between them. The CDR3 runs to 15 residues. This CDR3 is CASSPQAGSTDTQYF. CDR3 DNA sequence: TGTGCCAGCAGCCCCCAAGCGGGTAGCACAGATACGCAGTATTTT.

The CDR3 DNA reads as TGTGCCAGCAGTTTCCAAAGGACTAGCGCAGATACGCAGTATTTT. This gives the protein CASSFQRTSADTQYF. This chain joins TRBV28 and TRBJ2-3; TRBD2 aligns across 9 bases. V lost 3 bases to trimming and J lost 4 bases; unmatched junction nucleotides: 5. The CDR3 covers 15 residues. CDR1 and CDR2 (germline): MDHEN, SYDVKM.

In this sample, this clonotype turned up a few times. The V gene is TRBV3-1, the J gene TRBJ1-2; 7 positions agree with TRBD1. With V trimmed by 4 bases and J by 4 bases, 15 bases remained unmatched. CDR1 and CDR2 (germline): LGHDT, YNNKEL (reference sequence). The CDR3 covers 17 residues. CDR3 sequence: CASSPKLLRDSFYGYTF. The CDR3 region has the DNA TGTGCCAGCAGCCCAAAATTACTCCGGGACAGTTTCTATGGCTACACCTTC.

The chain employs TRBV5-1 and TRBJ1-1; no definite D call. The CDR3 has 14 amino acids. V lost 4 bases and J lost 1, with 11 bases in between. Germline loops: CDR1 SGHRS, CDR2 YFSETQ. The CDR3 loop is CASSPAPRNTEAFF. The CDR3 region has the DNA TGCGCCAGCAGCCCCGCACCAAGGAACACTGAAGCTTTCTTT.

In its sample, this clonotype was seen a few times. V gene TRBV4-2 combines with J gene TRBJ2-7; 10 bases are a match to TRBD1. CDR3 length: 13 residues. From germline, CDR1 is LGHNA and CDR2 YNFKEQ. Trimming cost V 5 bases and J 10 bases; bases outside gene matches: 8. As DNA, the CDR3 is TGTGCCAGCAGCTCCGAGGGACAGGGGCAACAGTACTTC. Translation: CASSSEGQGQQYF.

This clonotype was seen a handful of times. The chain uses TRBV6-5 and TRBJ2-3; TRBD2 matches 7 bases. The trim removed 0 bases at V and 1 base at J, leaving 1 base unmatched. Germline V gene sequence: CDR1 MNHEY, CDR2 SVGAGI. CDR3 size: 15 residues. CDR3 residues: CASSYSGGGTDTQYF. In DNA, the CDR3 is TGTGCCAGCAGTTACTCTGGGGGGGGCACAGATACGCAGTATTTT.

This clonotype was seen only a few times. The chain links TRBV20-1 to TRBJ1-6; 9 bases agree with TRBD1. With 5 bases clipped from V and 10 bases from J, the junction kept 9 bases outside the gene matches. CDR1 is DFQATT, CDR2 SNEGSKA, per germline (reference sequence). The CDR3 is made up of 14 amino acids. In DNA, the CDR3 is TGCAGTGCTTTAATCGGGACAGGGAACTCACCCCTCCACTTT. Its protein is CSALIGTGNSPLHF.

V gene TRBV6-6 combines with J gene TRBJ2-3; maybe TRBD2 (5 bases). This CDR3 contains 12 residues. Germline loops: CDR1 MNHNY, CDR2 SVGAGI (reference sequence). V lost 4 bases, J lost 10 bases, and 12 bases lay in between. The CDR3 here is CASSSTGSAQYF. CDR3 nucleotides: TGTGCCAGCAGTTCCACGGGTAGCGCGCAGTATTTT.

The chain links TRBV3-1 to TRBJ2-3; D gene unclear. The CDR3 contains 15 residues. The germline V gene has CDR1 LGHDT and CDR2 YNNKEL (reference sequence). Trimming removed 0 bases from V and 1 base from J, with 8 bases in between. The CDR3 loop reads CASSQDGYRTDTQYF. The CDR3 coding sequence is TGTGCCAGCAGCCAAGATGGTTACCGCACAGATACGCAGTATTTT.

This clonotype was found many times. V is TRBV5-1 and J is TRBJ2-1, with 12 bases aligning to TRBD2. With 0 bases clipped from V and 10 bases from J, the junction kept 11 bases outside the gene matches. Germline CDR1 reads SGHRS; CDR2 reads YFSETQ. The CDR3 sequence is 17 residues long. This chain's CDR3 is CASSLVRRLAGVDEQFF. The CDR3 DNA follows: TGCGCCAGCAGCTTGGTCCGCAGACTAGCGGGAGTAGACGAGCAGTTCTTC.

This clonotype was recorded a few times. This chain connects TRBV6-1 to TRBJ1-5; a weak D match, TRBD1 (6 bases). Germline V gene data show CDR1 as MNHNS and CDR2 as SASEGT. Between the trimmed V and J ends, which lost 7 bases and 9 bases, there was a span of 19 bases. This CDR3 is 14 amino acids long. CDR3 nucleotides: TGTGCCAGCACTACGACAGGCATCGCATGGCCCCAGCATTTT. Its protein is CASTTTGIAWPQHF.

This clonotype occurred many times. The CDR3: CASSLRYQETQYF. The DNA of the CDR3 is TGTGCCAGCAGCTTGAGGTACCAAGAGACCCAGTACTTC. The J gene is TRBJ2-5, the V gene TRBV7-2; no reliable D call. CDR3 length equals 13 residues. The germline V gene has CDR1 SGHTA and CDR2 FQGNSA. The V end was cut by 3 bases, the J end by 0 bases, with 5 bases between.

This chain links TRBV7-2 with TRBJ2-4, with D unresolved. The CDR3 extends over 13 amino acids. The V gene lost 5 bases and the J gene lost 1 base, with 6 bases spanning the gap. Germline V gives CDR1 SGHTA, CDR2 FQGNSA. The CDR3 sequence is CASSPAAKNIQYF. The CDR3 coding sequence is TGTGCCAGCAGCCCGGCGGCCAAAAACATTCAGTACTTC.

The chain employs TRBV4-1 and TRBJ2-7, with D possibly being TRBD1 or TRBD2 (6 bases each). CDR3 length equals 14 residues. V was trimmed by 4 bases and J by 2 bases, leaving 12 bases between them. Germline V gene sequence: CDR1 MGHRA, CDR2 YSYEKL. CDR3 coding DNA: TGCGCCAGCAGCCTAGTAAGGGGGGCCTACGAGCAGTACTTC. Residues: CASSLVRGAYEQYF.

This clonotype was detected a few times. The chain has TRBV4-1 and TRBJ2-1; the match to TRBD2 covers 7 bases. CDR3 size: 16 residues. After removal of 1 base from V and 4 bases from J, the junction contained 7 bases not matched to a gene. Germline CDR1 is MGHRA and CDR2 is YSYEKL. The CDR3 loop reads CASSQGRREQYNEQFF. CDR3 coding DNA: TGCGCCAGCAGCCAAGGTAGGCGGGAGCAGTACAATGAGCAGTTCTTC.

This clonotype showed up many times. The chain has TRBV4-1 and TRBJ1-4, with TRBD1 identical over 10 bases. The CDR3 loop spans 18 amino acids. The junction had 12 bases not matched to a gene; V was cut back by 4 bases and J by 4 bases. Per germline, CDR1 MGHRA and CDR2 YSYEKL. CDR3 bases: TGCGCCAGCAGCCGGCCGGGACAGGGGCCCCGAGGTAATGAAAAACTGTTTTTT. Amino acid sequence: CASSRPGQGPRGNEKLFF.

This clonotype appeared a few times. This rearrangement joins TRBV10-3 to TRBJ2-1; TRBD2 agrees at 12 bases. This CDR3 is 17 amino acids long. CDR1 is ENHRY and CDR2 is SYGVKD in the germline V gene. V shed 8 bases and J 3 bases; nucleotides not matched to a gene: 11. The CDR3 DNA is TGTGCCATCCTGGCTAGCGGGGGGGCCGGTCGCTACAATGAGCAGTTCTTC. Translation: CAILASGGAGRYNEQFF.

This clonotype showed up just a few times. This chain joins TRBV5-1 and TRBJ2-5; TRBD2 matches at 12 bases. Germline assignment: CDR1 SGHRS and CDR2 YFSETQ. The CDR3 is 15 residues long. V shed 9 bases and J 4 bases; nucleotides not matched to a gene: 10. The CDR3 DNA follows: TGCGCCACCTCGACTAGCGGGAGCCCCACAGAGACCCAGTACTTC. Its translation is CATSTSGSPTETQYF.

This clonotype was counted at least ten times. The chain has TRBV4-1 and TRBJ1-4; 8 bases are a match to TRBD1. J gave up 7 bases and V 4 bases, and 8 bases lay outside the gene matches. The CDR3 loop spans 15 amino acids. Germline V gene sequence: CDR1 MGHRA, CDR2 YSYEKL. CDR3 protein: CASSPTTGGSEKLFF. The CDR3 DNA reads TGCGCCAGCAGCCCAACTACAGGGGGGAGTGAAAAACTGTTTTTT.

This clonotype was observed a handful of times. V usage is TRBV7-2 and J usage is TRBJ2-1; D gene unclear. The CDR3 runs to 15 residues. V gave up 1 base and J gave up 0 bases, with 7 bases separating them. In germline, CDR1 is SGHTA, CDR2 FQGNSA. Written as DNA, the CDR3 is TGTGCCAGCAGCTTAGGGCCTAACTCCTACAATGAGCAGTTCTTC. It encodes CASSLGPNSYNEQFF. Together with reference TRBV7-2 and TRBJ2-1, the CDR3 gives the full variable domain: GAGVSQSPSNKVTEKGKDVELRCDPISGHTALYWYRQSLGQGLEFLIYFQGNSAPDKSGLPSDRFSAERTGGSVSTLTIQRTQQEDSAVYLCASSLGPNSYNEQFFGPGTRLTVL.